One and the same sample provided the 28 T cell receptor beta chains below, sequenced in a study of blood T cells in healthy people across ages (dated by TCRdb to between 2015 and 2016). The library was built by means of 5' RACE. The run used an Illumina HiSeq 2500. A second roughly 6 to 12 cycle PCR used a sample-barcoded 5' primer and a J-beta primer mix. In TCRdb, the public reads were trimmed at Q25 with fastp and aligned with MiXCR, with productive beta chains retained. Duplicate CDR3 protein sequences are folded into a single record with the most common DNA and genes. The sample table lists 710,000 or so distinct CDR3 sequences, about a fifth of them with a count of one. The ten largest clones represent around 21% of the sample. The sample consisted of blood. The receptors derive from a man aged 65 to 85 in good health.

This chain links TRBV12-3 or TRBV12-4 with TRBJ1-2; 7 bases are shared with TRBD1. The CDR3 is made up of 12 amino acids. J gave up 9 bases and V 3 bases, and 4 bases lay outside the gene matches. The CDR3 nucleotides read TGTGCCAGCAGTTTGACAGGGAGGAGCTACACCTTC. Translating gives CASSLTGRSYTF.

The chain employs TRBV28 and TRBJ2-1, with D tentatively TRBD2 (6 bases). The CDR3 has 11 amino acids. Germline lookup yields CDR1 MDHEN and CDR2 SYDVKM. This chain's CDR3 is CVAGSYNEQFF. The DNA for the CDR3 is TGTGTGGCGGGGTCCTACAATGAGCAGTTCTTC.

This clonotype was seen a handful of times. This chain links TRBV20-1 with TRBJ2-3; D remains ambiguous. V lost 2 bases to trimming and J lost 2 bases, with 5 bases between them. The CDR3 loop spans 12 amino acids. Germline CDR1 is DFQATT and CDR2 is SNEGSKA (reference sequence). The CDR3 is CSARTITDTQYF. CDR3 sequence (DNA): TGCAGTGCTAGAACAATCACAGATACGCAGTATTTT.

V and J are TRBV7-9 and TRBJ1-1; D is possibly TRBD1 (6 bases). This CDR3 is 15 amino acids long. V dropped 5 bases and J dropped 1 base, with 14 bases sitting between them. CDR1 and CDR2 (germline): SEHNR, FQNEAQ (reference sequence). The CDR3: CASSVTGRRNTEAFF. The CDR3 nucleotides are TGTGCCAGCAGCGTGACAGGTCGGAGGAACACTGAAGCTTTCTTT.

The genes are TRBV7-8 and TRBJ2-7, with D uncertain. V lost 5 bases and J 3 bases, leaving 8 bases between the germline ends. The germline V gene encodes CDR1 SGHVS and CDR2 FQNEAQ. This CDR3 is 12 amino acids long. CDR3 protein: CASSNAHYEQYF. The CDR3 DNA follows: TGTGCCAGCAGCAACGCGCACTACGAGCAGTACTTC.

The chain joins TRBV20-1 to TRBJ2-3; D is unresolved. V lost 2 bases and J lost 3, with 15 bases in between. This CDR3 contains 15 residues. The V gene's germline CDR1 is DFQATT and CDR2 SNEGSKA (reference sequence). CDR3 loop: CSARLVGLKTDTQYF. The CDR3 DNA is TGCAGTGCTAGATTGGTGGGTTTAAAAACAGATACGCAGTATTTT.

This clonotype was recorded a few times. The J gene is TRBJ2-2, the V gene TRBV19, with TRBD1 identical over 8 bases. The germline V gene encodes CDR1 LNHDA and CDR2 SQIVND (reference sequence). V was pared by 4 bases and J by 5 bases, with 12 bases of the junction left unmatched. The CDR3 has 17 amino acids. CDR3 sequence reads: CASSTGVTGATTGELFF. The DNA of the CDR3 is TGTGCCAGTAGTACGGGTGTGACAGGGGCTACTACCGGGGAGCTGTTTTTT.

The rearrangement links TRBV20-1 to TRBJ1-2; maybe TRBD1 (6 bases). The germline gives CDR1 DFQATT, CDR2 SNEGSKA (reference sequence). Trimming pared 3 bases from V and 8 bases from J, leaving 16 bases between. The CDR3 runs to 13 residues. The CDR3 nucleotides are TGCAGTGCTAGCGTACGGGGGGCAGGGGGCTACACCTTC. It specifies CSASVRGAGGYTF.

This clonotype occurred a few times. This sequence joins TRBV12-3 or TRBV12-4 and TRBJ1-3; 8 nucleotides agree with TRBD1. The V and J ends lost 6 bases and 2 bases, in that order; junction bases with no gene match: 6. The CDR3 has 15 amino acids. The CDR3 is CASSRWDRPGNTIYF. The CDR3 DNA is TGTGCCAGCAGCCGATGGGACAGGCCTGGAAACACCATATATTTT.

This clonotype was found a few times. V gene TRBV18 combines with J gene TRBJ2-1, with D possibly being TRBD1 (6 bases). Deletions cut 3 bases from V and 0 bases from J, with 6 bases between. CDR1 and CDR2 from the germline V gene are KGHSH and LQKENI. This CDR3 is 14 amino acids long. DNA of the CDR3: TGTGCCAGCTCACCGGACAGCTCCTACAATGAGCAGTTCTTC. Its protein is CASSPDSSYNEQFF.

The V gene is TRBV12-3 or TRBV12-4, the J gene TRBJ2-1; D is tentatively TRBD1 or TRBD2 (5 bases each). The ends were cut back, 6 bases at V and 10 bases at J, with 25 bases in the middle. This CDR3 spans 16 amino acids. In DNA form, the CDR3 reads TGTGCCAGCAGCCCACGGGGTTGGGGGAGTTGGGAGGAGCAGTTCTTC. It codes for CASSPRGWGSWEEQFF.

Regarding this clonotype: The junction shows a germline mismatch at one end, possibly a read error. In DNA form, the CDR3 reads TGTGCCGGTCGGACAGGAACCTCCTATGAGCAGTACTTC. This translates into CAGRTGTSYEQYF. This chain links TRBV2 with TRBJ2-7; 7 bases line up with TRBD1. Germline V gene lookup returns CDR1 SNHLY and CDR2 FYNNEI. This CDR3 spans 13 amino acids.

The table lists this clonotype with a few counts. The DNA of the CDR3 is TGCGCCAGCAGCCATGGACTAGCGAGAAACTACGAGCAGTACGTC. Translating gives CASSHGLARNYEQYV. The gene calls are TRBV4-3 and TRBJ2-7, with 9 bases lining up with TRBD2. The V segment lost 3 bases and the J segment 3 bases; nucleotides outside the gene matches: 6. The length of the CDR3 is 15 residues. Germline V gene lookup returns CDR1 LGHNA and CDR2 YSLEER.

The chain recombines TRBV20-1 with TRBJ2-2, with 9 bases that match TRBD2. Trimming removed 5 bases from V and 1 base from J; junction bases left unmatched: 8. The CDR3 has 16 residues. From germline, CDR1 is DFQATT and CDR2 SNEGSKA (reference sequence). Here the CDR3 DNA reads TGCAGTGCTGGCAGACTAGCGGAAAAGAACACCGGGGAGCTGTTTTTT. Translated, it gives CSAGRLAEKNTGELFF.

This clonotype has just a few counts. CDR3 protein: CASSLSYLGGQETQYF. CDR3 sequence (DNA): TGTGCCAGCAGTTTATCCTATCTCGGGGGACAAGAGACCCAGTACTTC. V usage is TRBV27 and J usage is TRBJ2-5, with D maybe TRBD2 (6 bases). This CDR3 spans 16 amino acids. V shed 0 bases and J shed 2 bases, with 13 bases lying between them. Germline V gene lookup returns CDR1 MNHEY and CDR2 SMNVEV (reference sequence).

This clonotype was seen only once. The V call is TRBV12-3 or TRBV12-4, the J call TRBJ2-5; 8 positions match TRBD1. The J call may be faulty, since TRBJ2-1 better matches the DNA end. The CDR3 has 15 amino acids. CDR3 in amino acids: CASSSGQAPPNEQFF. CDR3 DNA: TGTGCCAGCAGTTCGGGACAGGCCCCCCCCAATGAGCAGTTCTTC.

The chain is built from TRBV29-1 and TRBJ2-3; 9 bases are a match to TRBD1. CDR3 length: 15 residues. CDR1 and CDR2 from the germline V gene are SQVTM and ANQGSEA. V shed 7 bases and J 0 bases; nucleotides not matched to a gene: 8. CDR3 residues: CSGSPGTGSTDTQYF. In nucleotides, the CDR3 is TGCAGCGGGTCTCCGGGGACAGGGAGCACAGATACGCAGTATTTT.

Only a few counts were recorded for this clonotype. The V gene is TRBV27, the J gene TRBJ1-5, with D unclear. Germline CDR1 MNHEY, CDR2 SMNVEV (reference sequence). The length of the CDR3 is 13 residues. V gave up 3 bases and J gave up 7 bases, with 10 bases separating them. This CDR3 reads CASSFEGYQPQHF. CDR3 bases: TGTGCCAGCAGTTTTGAGGGCTACCAGCCCCAGCATTTT.

The CDR3 reads CASSYLAGDVGTQYF. As DNA, the CDR3 is TGTGCCAGCAGTTACCTAGCGGGAGATGTCGGGACCCAGTACTTC. This rearrangement joins TRBV6-5 to TRBJ2-5; 10 bases fit TRBD2. Losses at the gene ends were 2 bases for V and 7 bases for J; bases not matched to a gene: 7. The germline gives CDR1 MNHEY, CDR2 SVGAGI. CDR3 length equals 15 residues.

The CDR3 is CASSQVGAGNYGYTF. The CDR3 nucleotides are TGTGCCAGCAGCCAAGTAGGGGCTGGGAACTATGGCTACACCTTC. The chain employs TRBV14 and TRBJ1-2, with D possibly being TRBD1 (5 bases). Per the germline V gene, CDR1 is SGHDN and CDR2 is FVKESK. The CDR3 runs to 15 residues. V was pared by 1 base and J by 2 bases, with 11 bases between. Based on the CDR3 plus reference TRBV14 and TRBJ1-2, the full variable domain is EAGVTQFPSHSVIEKGQTVTLRCDPISGHDNLYWYRRVMGKEIKFLLHFVKESKQDESGMPNNRFLAERTGGTYSTLKVQPAELEDSGVYFCASSQVGAGNYGYTFGSGTRLTVV.

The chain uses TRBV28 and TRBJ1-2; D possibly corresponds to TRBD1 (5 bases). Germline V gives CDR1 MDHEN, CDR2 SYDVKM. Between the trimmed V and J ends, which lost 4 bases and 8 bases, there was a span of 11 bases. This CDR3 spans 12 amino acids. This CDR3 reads CASSWGEWGYTF. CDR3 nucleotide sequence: TGTGCCAGCAGTTGGGGGGAGTGGGGCTACACCTTC.

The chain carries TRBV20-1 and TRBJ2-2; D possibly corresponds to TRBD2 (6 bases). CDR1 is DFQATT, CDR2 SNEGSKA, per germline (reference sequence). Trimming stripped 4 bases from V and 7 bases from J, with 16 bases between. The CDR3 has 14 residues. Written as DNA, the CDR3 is TGCAGTGCTAATCGACCGGGAGTGGGCGGGGAGCTGTTTTTT. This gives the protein CSANRPGVGGELFF.

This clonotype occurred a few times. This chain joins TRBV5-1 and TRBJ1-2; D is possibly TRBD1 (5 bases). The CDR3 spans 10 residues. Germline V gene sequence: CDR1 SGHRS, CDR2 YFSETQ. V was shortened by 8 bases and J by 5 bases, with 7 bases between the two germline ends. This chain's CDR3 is CASKGYGYTF. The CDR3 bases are TGCGCCAGTAAGGGGTATGGCTACACCTTC.

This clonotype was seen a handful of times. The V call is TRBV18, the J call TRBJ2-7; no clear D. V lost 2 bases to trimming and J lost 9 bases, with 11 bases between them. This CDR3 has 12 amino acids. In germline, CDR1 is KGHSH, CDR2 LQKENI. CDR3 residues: CASSPFGAAQYF. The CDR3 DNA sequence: TGTGCCAGCTCACCATTCGGAGCAGCGCAGTACTTC.

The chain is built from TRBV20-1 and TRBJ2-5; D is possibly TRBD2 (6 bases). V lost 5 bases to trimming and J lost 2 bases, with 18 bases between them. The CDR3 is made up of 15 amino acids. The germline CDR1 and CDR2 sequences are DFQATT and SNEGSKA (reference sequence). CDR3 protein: CSAGDTGRLQETQYF. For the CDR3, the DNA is TGCAGTGCTGGGGATACTGGGAGGCTTCAAGAGACCCAGTACTTC.

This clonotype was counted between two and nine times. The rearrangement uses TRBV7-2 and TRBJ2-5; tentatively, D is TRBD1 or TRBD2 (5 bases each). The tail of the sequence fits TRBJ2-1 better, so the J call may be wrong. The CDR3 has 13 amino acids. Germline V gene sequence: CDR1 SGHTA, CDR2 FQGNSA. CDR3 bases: TGTGCCAGCAGCTTAAGCAGGGACCATGAGCAGTTCTTC. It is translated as CASSLSRDHEQFF.

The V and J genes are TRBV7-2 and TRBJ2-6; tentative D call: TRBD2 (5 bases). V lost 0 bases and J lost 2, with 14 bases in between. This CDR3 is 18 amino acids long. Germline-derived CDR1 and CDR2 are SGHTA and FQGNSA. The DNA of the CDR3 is TGTGCCAGCAGCTTAGCTGAGGAGGTAATCGCTGGGGCCAACGTCCTGACTTTC. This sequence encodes CASSLAEEVIAGANVLTF.

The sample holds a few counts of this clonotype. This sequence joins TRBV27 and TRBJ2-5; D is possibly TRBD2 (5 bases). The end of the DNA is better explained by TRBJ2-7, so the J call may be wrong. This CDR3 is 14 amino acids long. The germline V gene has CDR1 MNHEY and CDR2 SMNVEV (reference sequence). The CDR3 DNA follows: TGTGCCAGCAGTTTATCCGGGGAATACTACGAGCAGTACTTC. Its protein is CASSLSGEYYEQYF.